Shown below are 21 T cell receptor beta chains from a single sample sequenced in a study of cytomegalovirus exposure and HLA in healthy donors. PCR used 60 Vbeta primers and 13 Jbeta primers. Repertoires were generated with immunoSEQ multiplex PCR, while TCRdb's copy carries only in-frame clones and drops some. The table lists more than 95,000 clones, 75% to 85% of them singletons, with 6.1% in the top ten. Input material: PBMCs. All receptors derive from a man aged 18 to 30 in good health and CMV-seronegative.

The rearrangement links TRBV29-1 to TRBJ2-1; 9 bases fit TRBD2. Germline V gene data show CDR1 as SQVTM and CDR2 as ANQGSEA. The trim removed 5 bases at V and 9 bases at J, leaving 11 bases unmatched. CDR3 length: 14 amino acids. The chain's CDR3 is CSVRVGLATGEQFF. The CDR3 bases are TGCAGCGTTAGAGTTGGACTAGCGACCGGTGAGCAGTTCTTC.

The chain links TRBV11-2 to TRBJ2-7; unclear D gene. V was trimmed by 6 bases and J by 6 bases, leaving 9 bases between them. There are 11 residues in the CDR3. From germline, CDR1 is SGHAT and CDR2 FQNNGV. The CDR3 region has the DNA TGTGCCAGCAGTCAAGCGTCCGAGCAGTACTTC. Residues: CASSQASEQYF.

This clone was seen only a few times. The chain uses TRBV6-5 and TRBJ1-1; D remains ambiguous. Germline V lookup: CDR1 MNHEY, CDR2 SVGAGI. Trimming left V 6 bases short and J 5 bases short, with 10 bases between. The CDR3 length is 12 residues. The CDR3: CASSPTGTEAFF. CDR3 DNA sequence: TGTGCCAGCAGCCCGACGGGGACTGAAGCTTTCTTT.

The chain carries TRBV29-1 and TRBJ2-5, with 11 nucleotides matching TRBD2. Germline values: CDR1 SQVTM, CDR2 ANQGSEA. This CDR3 is built from 12 residues. V lost 7 bases and J lost 5; bases outside the gene matches: 3. The DNA of the CDR3 is TGCAGCGGATCTAGCGGGAGGGAGACCCAGTACTTC. It translates to CSGSSGRETQYF. The whole variable domain, filled in from reference TRBV29-1 and TRBJ2-5, reads SAVISQKPSRDICQRGTSLTIQCQVDSQVTMMFWYRQQPGQSLTLIATANQGSEATYESGFVIDKFPISRPNLTFSTLTVSNMSPEDSSIYLCSGSSGRETQYFGPGTRLLVL.

The chain couples TRBV5-1 to TRBJ2-1; TRBD1 matches at 7 bases. V was pared by 4 bases and J by 2 bases, with 6 bases of the junction left unmatched. CDR3 size: 15 residues. Germline lookup yields CDR1 SGHRS and CDR2 YFSETQ. CDR3 sequence reads: CASSLQTGTYNEQFF. The CDR3 bases are TGCGCCAGCAGCCTACAGACAGGGACCTACAATGAGCAGTTCTTC.

The chain links TRBV4-3 to TRBJ2-2, with D possibly matching TRBD2 (6 bases). Trimming took off 4 bases at V and 0 bases at J, with 24 bases between the two ends. The CDR3 is 20 residues long. CDR1 and CDR2 from the germline V gene are LGHNA and YSLEER. CDR3 bases: TGCGCCAGCAGCCCTCACGCACTGACTAGGGGCCCCGCGAACACCGGGGAGCTGTTTTTT. It is translated as CASSPHALTRGPANTGELFF.

This chain links TRBV9 with TRBJ2-2; possibly TRBD1 for D (6 bases). The CDR3 loop spans 15 amino acids. Trimming removed 1 base from V and 3 bases from J, with 10 bases in between. The germline CDR1 and CDR2 sequences are SGDLS and YYNGEE. This CDR3 reads CASSVWGLDTGELFF. Here the CDR3 DNA reads TGTGCCAGCAGCGTATGGGGGCTTGACACCGGGGAGCTGTTTTTT.

The V gene is TRBV9, the J gene TRBJ2-1; weak D call: TRBD2 (6 bases). This CDR3 is 17 amino acids long. Germline CDR1 reads SGDLS; CDR2 reads YYNGEE. V was trimmed by 3 bases and J by 5 bases, leaving 21 bases between them. CDR3: CASSGGVGLANNNEQFF. CDR3 nucleotides: TGTGCCAGCAGCGGAGGGGTGGGGCTAGCGAATAACAATGAGCAGTTCTTC.

The V and J genes are TRBV6-5 and TRBJ1-2, with D hard to call. Germline V CDR1 and CDR2: MNHEY, SVGAGI. The CDR3 consists of 15 residues. Trimming removed 1 base at V and 4 bases at J, with 13 bases between. The CDR3 bases are TGTGCCAGCAGTTACTACGCGGGTAGTAGCTATGGCTACACCTTC. It codes for CASSYYAGSSYGYTF.

This chain links TRBV7-2 with TRBJ2-7, with TRBD1 as a possible D gene (5 bases). The CDR3 contains 13 residues. V was cut by 4 bases and J by 3 bases, with 10 bases left in between. The germline CDR1 and CDR2 sequences are SGHTA and FQGNSA. CDR3 sequence (DNA): TGTGCCAGCAGCTGGGGCAGGTTCTACGAGCAGTACTTC. Translation gives CASSWGRFYEQYF. Variable domain in full (rest from reference TRBV7-2 and TRBJ2-7): GAGVSQSPSNKVTEKGKDVELRCDPISGHTALYWYRQSLGQGLEFLIYFQGNSAPDKSGLPSDRFSAERTGGSVSTLTIQRTQQEDSAVYLCASSWGRFYEQYFGPGTRLTVT.

The genes are TRBV19 and TRBJ1-1, with D unresolved. Looked up from germline, CDR1 is LNHDA and CDR2 is SQIVND (reference sequence). This CDR3 comprises 15 residues. Trimming removed 5 bases at V and 4 bases at J, with 17 bases between. The CDR3 coding sequence is TGTGCCAGTAGTGTTGGATCTTTAAGCGGCACTGAAGCTTTCTTT. This encodes CASSVGSLSGTEAFF.

This rearrangement joins TRBV10-3 to TRBJ2-2; possibly TRBD1 for D (5 bases). Trimming pared 4 bases from V and 0 bases from J, leaving 9 bases between. This CDR3 has 15 residues. Germline V CDR1 and CDR2: ENHRY, SYGVKD. CDR3 protein: CAISARAANTGELFF. For the CDR3, the DNA is TGTGCCATCAGTGCCAGGGCGGCGAACACCGGGGAGCTGTTTTTT.

This sequence joins TRBV18 and TRBJ2-7; 8 bases match TRBD1. This CDR3 spans 15 amino acids. Trimming removed 2 bases from V and 4 bases from J; junction bases left unmatched: 7. The V gene's germline CDR1 is KGHSH and CDR2 LQKENI. The CDR3 region is CASSPGTGAEYEQYF. CDR3 nucleotides: TGTGCCAGCTCACCAGGGACAGGAGCTGAATACGAGCAGTACTTC.

The J gene is TRBJ2-7, the V gene TRBV28, with 14 bases aligning to TRBD2. Germline CDR1 MDHEN, CDR2 SYDVKM. CDR3 length equals 17 residues. V lost 4 bases and J lost 4; bases outside the gene matches: 9. The CDR3 loop is CASSSGLAGGFRYEQYF. CDR3 sequence (DNA): TGTGCCAGCAGTTCCGGACTAGCGGGAGGATTTAGATACGAGCAGTACTTC.

The J gene is TRBJ1-2, the V gene TRBV6-6, with TRBD1 matching over 8 bases. V lost 6 bases to trimming and J lost 0 bases; unmatched junction nucleotides: 6. The CDR3 consists of 15 residues. The germline V gene has CDR1 MNHNY and CDR2 SVGAGI (reference sequence). The CDR3 DNA reads as TGTGCCAGCAGCGGGACAGGCAAAACTAACTATGGCTACACCTTC. It encodes CASSGTGKTNYGYTF.

This clone was seen once. The chain recombines TRBV27 with TRBJ1-2; 9 nucleotides line up with TRBD1. CDR3 size: 15 residues. V shed 5 bases and J 8 bases; nucleotides not matched to a gene: 12. CDR1 MNHEY and CDR2 SMNVEV come from the germline V gene (reference sequence). The CDR3 DNA follows: TGTGCCAGCAGTCATTACGGACAGGGGCCTTTGGGCTACACCTTC. Translating gives CASSHYGQGPLGYTF.

The V and J genes are TRBV29-1 and TRBJ1-1; 11 bases match TRBD1. Germline V lookup: CDR1 SQVTM, CDR2 ANQGSEA. J was trimmed by 2 bases and V by 7 bases; bases with no gene match: 3. The CDR3 totals 13 residues. CDR3: CSARTGGNTEAFF. The CDR3 region has the DNA TGCAGCGCCAGGACAGGGGGCAACACTGAAGCTTTCTTT. Using reference TRBV29-1 and TRBJ1-1 for the parts outside the CDR3, the full variable domain is SAVISQKPSRDICQRGTSLTIQCQVDSQVTMMFWYRQQPGQSLTLIATANQGSEATYESGFVIDKFPISRPNLTFSTLTVSNMSPEDSSIYLCSARTGGNTEAFFGQGTRLTVV.

This clone was observed a few times. The V and J genes are TRBV11-2 and TRBJ1-1; 8 bases fit TRBD1. J was trimmed by 7 bases and V by 1 base; bases with no gene match: 8. The CDR3 is 15 residues long. Germline CDR1 is SGHAT and CDR2 is FQNNGV. The CDR3 DNA reads as TGTGCCAGCAGCTTAGGTGGACAGGGTACTCTTGAAGCTTTCTTT. It yields the protein CASSLGGQGTLEAFF.

The rearrangement uses TRBV5-4 and TRBJ2-1; maybe TRBD1 (6 bases). V gave up 0 bases and J gave up 7 bases, with 8 bases separating them. The length of the CDR3 is 13 residues. Germline loops: CDR1 SGHNT, CDR2 YYREEE (reference sequence). CDR3 loop: CASSLGQGNEQFF. The CDR3 bases are TGTGCCAGCAGCTTGGGTCAGGGGAATGAGCAGTTCTTC.

The rearrangement uses TRBV16 and TRBJ1-1; tentatively, D is TRBD1 (5 bases). Trimming removed 1 base from V and 2 bases from J, with 14 bases in between. Germline CDR1 reads KGHSY; CDR2 reads FQNENV. The CDR3 runs to 16 residues. As DNA, the CDR3 is TGTGCCAGCAGCCAATTCGGGGGGGTTCCTAACACTGAAGCTTTCTTT. The encoded protein is CASSQFGGVPNTEAFF.

The count of this clone is one. The chain has TRBV7-2 and TRBJ1-4; D gene uncertain. Trimming cost V 1 base and J 1 base, with 10 bases left between them. The CDR3 is 16 residues long. Germline CDR1 is SGHTA and CDR2 is FQGNSA. CDR3 in amino acids: CASSLVQEGTNEKLFF. The CDR3 DNA reads TGTGCCAGCAGCTTAGTTCAGGAGGGAACTAATGAAAAACTGTTTTTT.